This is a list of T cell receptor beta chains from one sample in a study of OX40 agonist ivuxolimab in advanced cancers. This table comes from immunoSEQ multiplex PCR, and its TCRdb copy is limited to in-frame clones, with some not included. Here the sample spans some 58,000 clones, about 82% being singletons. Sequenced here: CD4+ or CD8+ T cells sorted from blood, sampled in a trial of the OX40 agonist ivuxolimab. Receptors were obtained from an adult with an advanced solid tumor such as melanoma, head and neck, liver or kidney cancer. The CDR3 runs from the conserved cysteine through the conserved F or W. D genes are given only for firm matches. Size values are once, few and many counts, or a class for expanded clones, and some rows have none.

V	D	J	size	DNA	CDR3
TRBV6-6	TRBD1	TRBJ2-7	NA	TGTGCCAGCAGTACCGGGACAGGGGGTCCCTACGAGCAGTACTTC	CASSTGTGGPYEQYF
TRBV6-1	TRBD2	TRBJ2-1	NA	TGTGCCAGCAGACTAGCGGGAGAGGGTGAGCAGTTCTTC	CASRLAGEGEQFF
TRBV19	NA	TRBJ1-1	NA	TGTGCCAGTAGTATCCCGGGGGAGAACACTGAAGCTTTCTTT	CASSIPGENTEAFF
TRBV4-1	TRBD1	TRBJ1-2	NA	TGCGCCAGCAGCCAAACTGACAGGGAGAGGTATGGCTACACCTTC	CASSQTDRERYGYTF
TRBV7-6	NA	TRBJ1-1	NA	TGTGCCAGCAGCTTGCAGGCCGATAACACTGAAGCTTTCTTT	CASSLQADNTEAFF
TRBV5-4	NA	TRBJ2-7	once	TGTGCCAGCAGCCTTCGGACAGAGACCTACGAGCAGTACTTC	CASSLRTETYEQYF
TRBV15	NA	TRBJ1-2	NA	TGTGCCACCAGCAGAGATGGGGCAGGGAGGTATGGCTACACCTTC	CATSRDGAGRYGYTF
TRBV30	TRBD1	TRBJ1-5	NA	TGTGCCTGGAGCGATCTCGGAGGGGGCCACGATCAGCCCCAGCATTTT	CAWSDLGGGHDQPQHF
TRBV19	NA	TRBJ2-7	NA	TGTGCCAGTAGTACCGGAATCCAGCCCTCGGGCGAGCAGTACTTC	CASSTGIQPSGEQYF
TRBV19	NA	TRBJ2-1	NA	TGTGCCAGTAGTATGCTAGCCCCAAGCTCCTACAATGAGCAGTTCTTC	CASSMLAPSSYNEQFF
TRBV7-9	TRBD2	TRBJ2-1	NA	TGTGCCAGCAGCTTCCCTATAGCGGGAGCTAACAATGAGCAGTTCTTC	CASSFPIAGANNEQFF
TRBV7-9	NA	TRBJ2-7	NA	TGTGCCAGCAGCTTGGGAGAGGGGGACGAGCAGTACTTC	CASSLGEGDEQYF
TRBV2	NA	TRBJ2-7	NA	TGTGCCAGCAGTGTATGGGCCACCTACGAGCAGTACTTC	CASSVWATYEQYF
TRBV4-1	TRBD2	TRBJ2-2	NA	TGCGCCAGCAGCCAAGAGTACGGCGGGAGAGCCGGGGAGCTGTTTTTT	CASSQEYGGRAGELFF
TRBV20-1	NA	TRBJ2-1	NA	TGCAGTGCTATAGGCAATGAGCAGTTCTTC	CSAIGNEQFF
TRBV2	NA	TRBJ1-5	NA	TGTGCCAGCAGTGACGGGGCAGGGTCCCGCAATCAGCCCCAGCATTTT	CASSDGAGSRNQPQHF
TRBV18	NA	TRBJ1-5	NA	TGTGCCAGCTCACCAGAGGGGGAATATAGCAATCAGCCCCAGCATTTT	CASSPEGEYSNQPQHF
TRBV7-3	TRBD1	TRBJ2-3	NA	TGTGCCAGCAGCTCCGGGACAGGGACAGATACGCAGTATTTT	CASSSGTGTDTQYF
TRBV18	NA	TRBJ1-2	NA	TGTGCCAGCTCAGCCCGGGACACTGGCTACACCTTC	CASSARDTGYTF
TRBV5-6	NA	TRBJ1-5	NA	TGTGCCAGCAGCTTGGGCGCCGGTGGGGGCAATCAGCCCCAGCATTTT	CASSLGAGGGNQPQHF
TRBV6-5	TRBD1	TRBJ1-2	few	TGTGCCAGCAGCCCACGACAGGGAGGGCACTATGGCTACACCTTC	CASSPRQGGHYGYTF
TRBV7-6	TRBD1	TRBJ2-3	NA	TGTGCCAGCAGACAGGGGGCGCAGACAGATACGCAGTATTTT	CASRQGAQTDTQYF